The rows below give T cell receptor beta chains drawn from one sample of a study of early T cells in non-severe SARS-CoV-2 infection. Via MiXCR, TCRdb re-called the 5' RACE reads, giving one row per CDR3 protein. The table records some 38,000 distinct CDR3 sequences, about 3.9% of them present only once. Sequencing input: whole blood. The source of these receptors is an adult who was a healthcare worker with PCR-confirmed SARS-CoV-2 infection or an uninfected control (not recorded which). The CDR3 runs from the conserved cysteine through the conserved F or W. The order of the fields is V gene, D gene, J gene, CDR3 protein. D genes are given only for firm matches.

V: TRBV5-4
D: NA
J: TRBJ2-1
CDR3: CASSLASRVGDEQFF

V: TRBV18
D: TRBD2
J: TRBJ2-7
CDR3: CASSPQGLGSYEQYF

V: TRBV27
D: TRBD1
J: TRBJ1-4
CDR3: CASRTGEKLFF

V: TRBV10-3
D: NA
J: TRBJ1-1
CDR3: CAIRETGAYGAFF

V: TRBV6-1
D: NA
J: TRBJ2-1
CDR3: CASLPRRKYNEQFF

V: TRBV12-3/TRBV12-4
D: NA
J: TRBJ1-1
CDR3: CASSGLRSEAFF

V: TRBV7-3
D: NA
J: TRBJ1-3
CDR3: CASSSSTGSWGNTIYF

V: TRBV10-3
D: NA
J: TRBJ2-3
CDR3: CAISGHTADTQYF

V: TRBV15
D: NA
J: TRBJ2-7
CDR3: CATSPTVDGSYEQYF

V: TRBV5-4
D: NA
J: TRBJ2-1
CDR3: CASSLVGYGYNEQFF

V: TRBV25-1
D: NA
J: TRBJ2-1
CDR3: CASSELGGEQFF

V: TRBV5-5
D: TRBD2
J: TRBJ2-1
CDR3: CASKVAGGPGRKFF

V: TRBV14
D: NA
J: TRBJ1-4
CDR3: CASSQASANEKLFF

V: TRBV7-2
D: NA
J: TRBJ1-1
CDR3: CASSLGSSNTEAFF

V: TRBV24-1
D: TRBD2
J: TRBJ2-1
CDR3: CATSDLGLADQNEQFF

V: TRBV4-3
D: NA
J: TRBJ1-2
CDR3: CASSQDRSDNYGYTF

V: TRBV12-3/TRBV12-4
D: NA
J: TRBJ2-2
CDR3: CASTITGELFF

V: TRBV12-3/TRBV12-4
D: NA
J: TRBJ2-1
CDR3: CASSRHSRSSYNEQFF

V: TRBV9
D: NA
J: TRBJ2-5
CDR3: CASSEQPKETQYF

V: TRBV7-2
D: TRBD2
J: TRBJ2-1
CDR3: CASSPTSAVIYNEQFF

V: TRBV6-2/TRBV6-3
D: NA
J: TRBJ1-1
CDR3: CASRIGAGTEAFF

V: TRBV7-2
D: NA
J: TRBJ2-5
CDR3: CNQETQYF

V: TRBV6-2/TRBV6-3
D: NA
J: TRBJ2-1
CDR3: CASSSRQDQQFF

V: TRBV12-3/TRBV12-4
D: NA
J: TRBJ2-3
CDR3: CASSFPAGTQYF

V: TRBV29-1
D: TRBD1
J: TRBJ2-7
CDR3: CSVGTGEYEQYF

V: TRBV20-1
D: TRBD2
J: TRBJ2-3
CDR3: CSARDPGLADHTDTQYF

V: TRBV19
D: NA
J: TRBJ2-7
CDR3: CASSTTVTAYEQYF

V: TRBV28
D: TRBD2
J: TRBJ2-1
CDR3: CASSLASGRTNEQFF

V: TRBV27
D: TRBD2
J: TRBJ2-1
CDR3: CASSSAGLAVNEQFF

V: TRBV12-3/TRBV12-4
D: TRBD2
J: TRBJ2-2
CDR3: CASSPGTTHTGELFF

V: TRBV9
D: NA
J: TRBJ2-1
CDR3: CASSGYTPSYNEQFF

V: TRBV7-2
D: NA
J: TRBJ2-2
CDR3: CASSPTQVGELFF

V: TRBV7-8
D: NA
J: TRBJ1-1
CDR3: CASSLGARGNTEAFF

V: TRBV28
D: NA
J: TRBJ1-1
CDR3: CASGSTGNTEAFF

V: TRBV28
D: TRBD1
J: TRBJ2-7
CDR3: CASSTGTAPYEQYF

V: TRBV7-8
D: TRBD2
J: TRBJ2-1
CDR3: CASSSFREREGRYNEQFF

V: TRBV12-3/TRBV12-4
D: NA
J: TRBJ1-5
CDR3: CASSRDYQPQHF

V: TRBV7-8
D: NA
J: TRBJ2-3
CDR3: CASSLGPPGSTDTQYF

V: TRBV6-2/TRBV6-3
D: NA
J: TRBJ1-1
CDR3: CASSLQDAGTEAFF

V: TRBV15
D: NA
J: TRBJ1-3
CDR3: CATSRGQRGTFGDTIYF

V: TRBV27
D: NA
J: TRBJ2-3
CDR3: CASSLTGFGTDTQYF

V: TRBV12-3/TRBV12-4
D: NA
J: TRBJ2-2
CDR3: CASSFAGFTGELFF

V: TRBV28
D: TRBD1
J: TRBJ2-3
CDR3: CASRGTGVTDTQYF

V: TRBV27
D: NA
J: TRBJ1-3
CDR3: CASSSGLGNTIYF

V: TRBV14
D: TRBD2
J: TRBJ2-4
CDR3: CASSQDALQRESGNIQYF

V: TRBV20-1
D: TRBD2
J: TRBJ2-1
CDR3: CSARVLAGDYNEQFF

V: TRBV12-3/TRBV12-4
D: TRBD2
J: TRBJ2-3
CDR3: CASSLGLARDTQYF

V: TRBV12-3/TRBV12-4
D: TRBD2
J: TRBJ2-1
CDR3: CASSLAGASGRGYNEQFF

V: TRBV4-3
D: NA
J: TRBJ1-1
CDR3: CASSQDRGRTEAFF

V: TRBV29-1
D: TRBD1
J: TRBJ1-1
CDR3: CSVSPDRVTEAFF

V: TRBV19
D: TRBD2
J: TRBJ2-1
CDR3: CASRPAGLQANNEQFF

V: TRBV10-3
D: NA
J: TRBJ1-3
CDR3: CAIRTDPSGNTIYF

V: TRBV12-3/TRBV12-4
D: NA
J: TRBJ2-1
CDR3: CASSLRVGQFF

V: TRBV4-3
D: NA
J: TRBJ1-2
CDR3: CASSPPGELFYGYTF

V: TRBV4-3
D: TRBD2
J: TRBJ2-2
CDR3: CASSQAGGGPGELFF